Sequencing of this T cell receptor (beta chain) was carried out in a study of vaccination and CD4 T cells after COVID-19. Across the whole study: Median draw time for post-COVID samples was roughly 96 days post-diagnosis (range 35 to 161).

Noted treatment: roughly ten-day PBMC culture with coronavirus spike peptide pools or control peptides (ViraFEST assay). The study's findings and limits: Among convalescent patients, a median around 86% of reactive clones emerged only after vaccination.

The assay that was used to sequence DNA from cultured CD4+ T cells was the Oncomine TCR Beta short-read assay. TCRdb reprocessed the PCR reads via MiXCR and lists one record per CDR3 protein. The profile covers about 20,000 distinct CDR3 sequences, with 43% appearing a single time and around 2.9% taken by the ten largest. The CDR3 is made up of 12 amino acids. Germline V lookup: CDR1 DFQATT, CDR2 SNEGSKA (reference sequence). Trimming removed 0 bases at V and 6 bases at J, with 6 bases between. On this clonotype: The antigen remains unidentified.

The chain is built from TRBV20-1 and TRBJ1-5; D is unclear. The sequence derives from a human donor who had recovered from COVID-19. The sequencing used CD4+ T cells from blood, cultured in vitro, collected after SARS-CoV-2 vaccination. This CDR3 is CSARDGSQPQHF. The CDR3 DNA follows: TGCAGTGCTAGAGATGGATCTCAGCCCCAGCATTTT.